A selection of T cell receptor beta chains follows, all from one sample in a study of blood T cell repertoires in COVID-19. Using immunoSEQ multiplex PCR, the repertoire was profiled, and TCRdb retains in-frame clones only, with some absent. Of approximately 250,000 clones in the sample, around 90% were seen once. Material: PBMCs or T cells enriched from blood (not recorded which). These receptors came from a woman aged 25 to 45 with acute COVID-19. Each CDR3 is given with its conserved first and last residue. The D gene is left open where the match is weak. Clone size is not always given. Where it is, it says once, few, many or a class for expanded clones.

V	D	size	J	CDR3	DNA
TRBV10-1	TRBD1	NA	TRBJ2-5	CASSESGTGGQETQYF	TGCGCCAGCAGTGAATCCGGGACAGGGGGCCAAGAGACCCAGTACTTC
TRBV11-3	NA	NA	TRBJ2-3	CASSRGTAITDTQYF	TGTGCCAGCAGCAGGGGGACGGCGATCACAGATACGCAGTATTTT
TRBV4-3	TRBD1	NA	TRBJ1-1	CASSQGGNGGQEAFF	TGCGCCAGCAGCCAAGGAGGTAACGGGGGACAGGAAGCTTTCTTT
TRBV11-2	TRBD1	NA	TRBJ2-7	CASSLWDREVSYEQYF	TGTGCCAGCAGCCTCTGGGACAGGGAAGTCTCCTACGAGCAGTACTTC
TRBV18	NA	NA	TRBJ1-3	CASSPAVSRTGNTIYF	TGTGCCAGCTCACCAGCGGTCAGCAGAACTGGAAACACCATATATTTT
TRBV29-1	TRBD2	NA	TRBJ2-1	CSVLASGSALGDEQFF	TGCAGCGTTCTGGCTAGCGGGAGTGCCCTAGGTGATGAGCAGTTCTTC
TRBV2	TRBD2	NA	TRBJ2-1	CASSPGLAGVNEQFF	TGTGCCAGCAGCCCTGGACTAGCGGGAGTCAATGAGCAGTTCTTC
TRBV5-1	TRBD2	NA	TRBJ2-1	CASSPDAASGRGEQFF	TGCGCCAGCAGCCCGGATGCGGCTAGCGGGAGGGGTGAGCAGTTCTTC
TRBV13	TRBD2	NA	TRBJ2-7	CASSLGLGTSGRNEQYF	TGTGCCAGCAGCTTGGGACTTGGGACTAGCGGGAGGAACGAGCAGTACTTC
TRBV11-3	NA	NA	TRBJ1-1	CASSQQGGDTEAFF	TGTGCCAGCAGCCAACAGGGAGGGGACACTGAAGCTTTCTTT
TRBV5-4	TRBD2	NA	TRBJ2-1	CASSLGGLATYNEQFF	TGTGCCAGCAGCTTGGGCGGACTAGCGACCTACAATGAGCAGTTCTTC
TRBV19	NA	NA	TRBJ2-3	CASMQGGETDTQYF	TGTGCCAGTATGCAAGGGGGGGAGACAGATACGCAGTATTTT
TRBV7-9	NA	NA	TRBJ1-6	CASSFDHQGSPLHF	TGTGCCAGCAGTTTTGACCACCAGGGTTCACCCCTCCACTTT
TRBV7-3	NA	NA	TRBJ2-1	CASSLLAYNEQFF	TGTGCCAGCAGCTTACTAGCCTACAATGAGCAGTTCTTC
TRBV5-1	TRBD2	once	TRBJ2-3	CASSSGGPKDTQYF	TGCGCCAGCAGCTCGGGAGGCCCTAAGGATACGCAGTATTTT
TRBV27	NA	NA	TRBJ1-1	CASSRKTARGTEAFF	TGTGCCAGCAGCCGTAAAACAGCGCGGGGCACTGAAGCTTTCTTT
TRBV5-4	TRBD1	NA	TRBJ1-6	CASSRNRGERSPLHF	TGTGCCAGCAGCCGAAACAGGGGAGAAAGGTCACCCCTCCACTTT
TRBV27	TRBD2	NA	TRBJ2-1	CASSRSPSAGVYNEQFF	TGTGCCAGCAGTCGGTCACCGTCAGCGGGAGTCTACAATGAGCAGTTCTTC
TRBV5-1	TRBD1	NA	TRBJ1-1	CASSLVGRGAEVSMNTEAFF	TGCGCCAGCAGCTTGGTAGGCAGGGGGGCCGAGGTTTCAATGAACACTGAAGCTTTCTTT
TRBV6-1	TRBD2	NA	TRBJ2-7	CASSEWASGSLFTYEQYF	TGTGCCAGCAGTGAATGGGCTAGCGGGAGCTTGTTCACCTACGAGCAGTACTTC
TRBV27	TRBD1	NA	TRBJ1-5	CASSRTGGAAQPQHF	TGTGCCAGCAGTAGGACAGGGGGCGCGGCCCAGCCCCAGCATTTT
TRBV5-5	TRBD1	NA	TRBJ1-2	CASSLAGQGAYGYTF	TGTGCCAGCAGCTTGGCGGGACAGGGGGCCTATGGCTACACCTTC